This is a list of T cell receptor beta chains from one sample in a study of CD8 T cells in Susac syndrome. Each CDR3 protein is one row after TCRdb ran MiXCR on the immunoSEQ multiplex PCR reads. Of hundreds of thousands of distinct CDR3 sequences detected, 95% appear once; the ten largest clones hold less than 0.095%. The sequenced sample consisted of CD4+ T cells from PBMCs. These receptors came from a human donor with multiple sclerosis. Each CDR3 is given with its conserved first and last residue. D genes are given only for firm matches. A clone size is listed for some rows: how often the clone was seen (once, few, many), or a class if it is expanded.

J: TRBJ1-5
D: -
size: -
V: TRBV4-1
CDR3: CASSRGEAYNQPQHF
DNA: TGCGCCAGCAGCCGTGGGGAGGCTTACAATCAGCCCCAGCATTTT

J: TRBJ1-2
D: -
size: -
V: TRBV18
CDR3: CASSPRPGTLNYGYTF
DNA: TGTGCCAGCTCACCCCGTCCCGGGACACTCAACTATGGCTACACCTTC

J: TRBJ1-4
D: -
size: -
V: TRBV28
CDR3: CASSFSYANEKLFF
DNA: TGTGCCAGCAGTTTCTCGTACGCTAATGAAAAACTGTTTTTT

J: TRBJ2-7
D: TRBD1
size: -
V: TRBV2
CDR3: CASTWDSYEQYF
DNA: TGTGCCAGCACCTGGGACAGCTACGAGCAGTACTTC

J: TRBJ1-2
D: TRBD1
size: -
V: TRBV29-1
CDR3: CSVGTGLNYGYTF
DNA: TGCAGCGTCGGGACAGGGCTTAACTATGGCTACACCTTC

J: TRBJ1-3
D: -
size: -
V: TRBV15
CDR3: CATSRAPGISGNTIYF
DNA: TGTGCCACCAGCAGAGCACCAGGGATCTCTGGAAACACCATATATTTT

J: TRBJ1-5
D: -
size: -
V: TRBV20-1
CDR3: CSAGLYSNQPQHF
DNA: TGCAGTGCTGGACTGTATAGCAATCAGCCCCAGCATTTT

J: TRBJ2-3
D: TRBD1
size: -
V: TRBV14
CDR3: CASSPRNGQGADTQYF
DNA: TGTGCCAGCAGCCCGCGCAATGGACAGGGAGCAGATACGCAGTATTTT

J: TRBJ2-3
D: -
size: -
V: TRBV5-1
CDR3: CASTPTQGTSTDTQYF
DNA: TGCGCCAGCACCCCCACTCAAGGAACTAGCACAGATACGCAGTATTTT

J: TRBJ2-2
D: -
size: -
V: TRBV6-5
CDR3: CASTYGLKLFF
DNA: TGTGCCAGCACCTACGGCCTTAAGCTGTTTTTT

J: TRBJ2-3
D: TRBD1
size: -
V: TRBV12-3/TRBV12-4
CDR3: CASSLGQRDRDTQYF
DNA: TGTGCCAGCAGTTTAGGGCAGAGGGACAGGGATACGCAGTATTTT

J: TRBJ1-1
D: -
size: -
V: TRBV7-2
CDR3: CASSLITGITEAFF
DNA: TGTGCCAGCAGCTTAATTACGGGGATCACTGAAGCTTTCTTT

J: TRBJ2-7
D: -
size: -
V: TRBV27
CDR3: CASKGQSIGEQYF
DNA: TGTGCCAGCAAGGGGCAGTCGATCGGGGAGCAGTACTTC

J: TRBJ1-1
D: -
size: -
V: TRBV5-4
CDR3: CASSLPTEENTEAFF
DNA: TGTGCCAGCAGCTTGCCGACAGAAGAAAACACTGAAGCTTTCTTT

J: TRBJ2-5
D: TRBD1
size: -
V: TRBV6-2/TRBV6-3
CDR3: CASTLQGQETQYF
DNA: TGTGCCAGCACCTTACAGGGGCAAGAGACCCAGTACTTC

J: TRBJ1-5
D: -
size: -
V: TRBV27
CDR3: CASSNSNQPQHF
DNA: TGTGCCAGCTCGAATAGCAATCAGCCCCAGCATTTT

J: TRBJ2-6
D: -
size: -
V: TRBV24-1
CDR3: CATSDAGGANVLTF
DNA: TGTGCCACCAGTGATGCTGGGGGGGCCAACGTCCTGACTTTC

J: TRBJ2-1
D: -
size: -
V: TRBV30
CDR3: CAWSVHGDEQFF
DNA: TGTGCCTGGAGTGTACACGGGGATGAGCAGTTCTTC

J: TRBJ1-5
D: -
size: -
V: TRBV15
CDR3: CATSRDKGRNQPQHF
DNA: TGTGCCACCAGCAGAGATAAAGGAAGGAATCAGCCCCAGCATTTT

J: TRBJ2-1
D: -
size: -
V: TRBV7-2
CDR3: CASSLVSGNNEQFF
DNA: TGTGCCAGCAGCTTAGTTTCAGGGAACAATGAGCAGTTCTTC

J: TRBJ2-1
D: -
size: -
V: TRBV7-8
CDR3: CASSLSLHNEQFF
DNA: TGTGCCAGCAGCTTGTCACTACACAATGAGCAGTTCTTC

J: TRBJ2-2
D: -
size: -
V: TRBV29-1
CDR3: CSVDGGRGTGELFF
DNA: TGCAGCGTTGATGGGGGGAGAGGAACCGGGGAGCTGTTTTTT

J: TRBJ2-7
D: TRBD1
size: -
V: TRBV5-1
CDR3: CASSKRQGPYEQYF
DNA: TGCGCCAGCAGCAAACGACAGGGCCCCTACGAGCAGTACTTC

J: TRBJ2-7
D: TRBD2
size: -
V: TRBV3-1
CDR3: CASTPDGLAGSYEQYF
DNA: TGTGCCAGCACCCCAGATGGTCTAGCGGGATCCTACGAGCAGTACTTC

J: TRBJ1-2
D: -
size: once
V: TRBV14
CDR3: CASSQGRINYGYTF
DNA: TGTGCCAGCAGCCAAGGACGGATCAACTATGGCTACACCTTC

J: TRBJ2-3
D: -
size: -
V: TRBV20-1
CDR3: CSASARDGADTQYF
DNA: TGCAGTGCTAGTGCTAGAGATGGAGCAGATACGCAGTATTTT

J: TRBJ2-5
D: TRBD2
size: -
V: TRBV3-1
CDR3: CASSPAGLAGVGETQYF
DNA: TGTGCCAGCAGCCCAGCGGGACTAGCGGGAGTAGGGGAGACCCAGTACTTC

J: TRBJ2-6
D: -
size: once
V: TRBV3-1
CDR3: CASSQPGATANVLTF
DNA: TGTGCCAGCAGCCAACCTGGTGCTACGGCCAACGTCCTGACTTTC

J: TRBJ1-1
D: -
size: -
V: TRBV20-1
CDR3: CSARDHEKGEAFF
DNA: TGCAGTGCTAGAGATCATGAAAAGGGTGAAGCTTTCTTT

J: TRBJ1-6
D: -
size: -
V: TRBV2
CDR3: CASSEELLALKPPLHF
DNA: TGTGCCAGCAGTGAAGAACTGCTAGCCCTTAAACCACCCCTCCACTTT

J: TRBJ1-1
D: -
size: -
V: TRBV10-3
CDR3: CAISEGGKEAFF
DNA: TGTGCCATCAGTGAAGGTGGAAAGGAAGCTTTCTTT

J: TRBJ2-7
D: TRBD1
size: -
V: TRBV28
CDR3: CATRTGGLYEQYF
DNA: TGTGCCACCCGGACAGGGGGTTTATACGAGCAGTACTTC

J: TRBJ2-3
D: -
size: -
V: TRBV20-1
CDR3: CSASRGQTTDTQYF
DNA: TGCAGTGCTAGCCGTGGACAGACCACAGATACGCAGTATTTT

J: TRBJ2-3
D: -
size: -
V: TRBV29-1
CDR3: CSVDRGRRADTQYF
DNA: TGCAGCGTTGATCGTGGGAGAAGGGCAGATACGCAGTATTTT

J: TRBJ2-1
D: -
size: -
V: TRBV5-1
CDR3: CAIYNEQFF
DNA: TGCGCCATATACAATGAGCAGTTCTTC

J: TRBJ2-7
D: -
size: -
V: TRBV18
CDR3: CASSPDTGYEQYF
DNA: TGTGCCAGCTCACCAGACACAGGCTACGAGCAGTACTTC

J: TRBJ1-4
D: TRBD1
size: -
V: TRBV20-1
CDR3: CSATGTATNEKLFF
DNA: TGCAGTGCTACCGGGACAGCAACTAATGAAAAACTGTTTTTT

J: TRBJ1-5
D: -
size: -
V: TRBV20-1
CDR3: CSASSLNNQPQHF
DNA: TGCAGTGCGAGCTCGTTGAATAATCAGCCCCAGCATTTT

J: TRBJ2-3
D: -
size: -
V: TRBV28
CDR3: CASSDGPDTQYF
DNA: TGTGCCAGCAGCGACGGTCCCGATACGCAGTATTTT

J: TRBJ2-1
D: -
size: few
V: TRBV18
CDR3: CASSPPGSSYNEQFF
DNA: TGTGCCAGCTCACCACCTGGCAGCTCCTACAATGAGCAGTTCTTC

J: TRBJ2-1
D: -
size: -
V: TRBV18
CDR3: CASSPTPDSSNEQFF
DNA: TGTGCCAGCTCACCCACTCCCGACAGTAGCAATGAGCAGTTCTTC

J: TRBJ1-1
D: -
size: -
V: TRBV18
CDR3: CASSPVAVEAFF
DNA: TGTGCCAGCTCACCGGTTGCAGTTGAAGCTTTCTTT

J: TRBJ2-1
D: TRBD2
size: -
V: TRBV12-3/TRBV12-4
CDR3: CASSRREWIHNEQFF
DNA: TGTGCCAGCAGTCGGCGGGAGTGGATCCACAATGAGCAGTTCTTC

J: TRBJ2-3
D: TRBD2
size: -
V: TRBV20-1
CDR3: CSARDRTSGTDTQYF
DNA: TGCAGTGCTAGAGATAGAACTAGCGGCACAGATACGCAGTATTTT

J: TRBJ2-1
D: -
size: -
V: TRBV3-1
CDR3: CASSQQSGGGYNEQFF
DNA: TGTGCCAGCAGCCAACAATCCGGGGGCGGTTACAATGAGCAGTTCTTC

J: TRBJ2-1
D: TRBD2
size: -
V: TRBV11-2
CDR3: CASSLGLAGGLNEQFF
DNA: TGTGCCAGCAGCTTAGGACTAGCGGGAGGGCTCAATGAGCAGTTCTTC

J: TRBJ1-2
D: -
size: -
V: TRBV29-1
CDR3: CSGGGNSGYTF
DNA: TGCAGCGGGGGAGGCAATAGTGGCTACACCTTC

J: TRBJ2-2
D: TRBD2
size: -
V: TRBV5-1
CDR3: CASSALGRTNTGELFF
DNA: TGCGCCAGCAGCGCCCTCGGGAGGACGAACACCGGGGAGCTGTTTTTT

J: TRBJ1-2
D: TRBD1
size: -
V: TRBV19
CDR3: CASRGQGMAYGYTF
DNA: TGTGCCAGTAGGGGACAGGGAATGGCCTATGGCTACACCTTC

J: TRBJ2-4
D: -
size: -
V: TRBV11-2
CDR3: CASSLVGLVF
DNA: TGTGCCAGCAGCTTAGTGGGGCTAGTCTTC

J: TRBJ1-1
D: TRBD1
size: -
V: TRBV29-1
CDR3: CSALDRGNTEAFF
DNA: TGCAGCGCCTTGGACAGGGGGAACACTGAAGCTTTCTTT

J: TRBJ2-3
D: -
size: -
V: TRBV3-1
CDR3: CASSPRRGQGDTQYF
DNA: TGTGCCAGCAGCCCCCGGCGCGGCCAGGGAGATACGCAGTATTTT